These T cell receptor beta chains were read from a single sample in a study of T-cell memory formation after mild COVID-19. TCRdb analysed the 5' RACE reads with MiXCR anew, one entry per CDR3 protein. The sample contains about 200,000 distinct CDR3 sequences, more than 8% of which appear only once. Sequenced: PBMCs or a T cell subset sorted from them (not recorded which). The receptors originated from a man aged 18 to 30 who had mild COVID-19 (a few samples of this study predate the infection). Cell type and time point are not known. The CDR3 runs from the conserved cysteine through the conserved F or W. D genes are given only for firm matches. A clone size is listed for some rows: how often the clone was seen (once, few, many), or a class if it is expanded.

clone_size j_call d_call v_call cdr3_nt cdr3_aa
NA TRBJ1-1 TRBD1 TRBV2 TGTGCCAGGGGACAGGGGCGGACTGAAGCTTTCTTT CARGQGRTEAFF
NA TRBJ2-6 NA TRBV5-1 TGCGCCAGCAGCGTTCCGGGTGCTTACACTGGGGCCAACGTCCTGACTTTC CASSVPGAYTGANVLTF
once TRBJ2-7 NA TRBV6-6 TGTGCCAGCAGCAACCAGGGGTACGAGCAGTACTTC CASSNQGYEQYF
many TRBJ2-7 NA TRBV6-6 TGTGCCAGCAGTCGAGCGACAGGCTCCTACGAGCAGTACTTC CASSRATGSYEQYF
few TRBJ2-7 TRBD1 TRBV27 TGTGCCAGCAGTAGGGACAGATCCTCCGAGCAGTACTTC CASSRDRSSEQYF
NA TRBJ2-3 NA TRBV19 TGTGCCAGTAGTATAGCTAGCCGAGATACGCAGTATTTT CASSIASRDTQYF
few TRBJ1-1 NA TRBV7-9 TGTGCCCACGCTTGGGGCGCTGAAGCTTTCTTT CAHAWGAEAFF
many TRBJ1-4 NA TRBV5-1 TGCGCCAGCAGCTTGGCCCCGGGGGGGAGCGGCGAAAAACTGTTTTTT CASSLAPGGSGEKLFF
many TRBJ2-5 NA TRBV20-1 TGCAGTGCTGTTCGACTCTTGGAGACCCAGTACTTC CSAVRLLETQYF
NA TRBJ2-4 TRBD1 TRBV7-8 TGTGCCAGCAGCCCCGGAGACAGGGTAGCAAACATTCAGTACTTC CASSPGDRVANIQYF
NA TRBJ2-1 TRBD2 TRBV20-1 TGCAGTGCCCGAGAACTAGCGGACTACAATGAGCAGTTCTTC CSARELADYNEQFF
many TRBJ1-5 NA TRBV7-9 TGTGCCAGCAGCCACAGTTATAGCAATCAGCCCCAGCATTTT CASSHSYSNQPQHF
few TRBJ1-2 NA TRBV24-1 TGTGCCACCCGATGGTATTTGTGGTATGGCTACACCTTC CATRWYLWYGYTF
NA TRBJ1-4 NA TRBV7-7 TGTGCTAGCAGCTTCGGGCCCTCCGCAAAACTGTTTTTT CASSFGPSAKLFF
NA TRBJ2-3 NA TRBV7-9 TGTGCCAGCAGCCGAATCACAGATACGCAGTATTTT CASSRITDTQYF